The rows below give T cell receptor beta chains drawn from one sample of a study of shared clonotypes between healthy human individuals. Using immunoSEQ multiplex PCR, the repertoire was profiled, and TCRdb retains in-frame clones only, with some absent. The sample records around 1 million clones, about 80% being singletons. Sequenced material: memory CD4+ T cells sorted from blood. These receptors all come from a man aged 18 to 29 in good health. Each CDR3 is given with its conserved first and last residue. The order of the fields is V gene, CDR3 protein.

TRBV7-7 CASSLDLTSGGETQYF
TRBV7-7 CASSLGQITGELFF
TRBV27 CASGRGIQYF
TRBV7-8 CASSLGGGAGNTGELFF
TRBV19 CASSMPTGRDNSPLHF
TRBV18 CASSDRGSPLHF
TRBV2 CASGTSVQETQYF
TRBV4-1 CASKSTSAYTGELFF
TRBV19 CASRGTGGGSEQYF
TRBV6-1 CASSPNGSKEQYF
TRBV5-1 CASRTGQGPNSPLHF
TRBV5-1 CASSLAGPNTGELFF
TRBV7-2 CASSPTSGRSNEQFF
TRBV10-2 CASSESRGVTEAFF
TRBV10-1 CASSEYGQPQHF
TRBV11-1 CASSRRDAYGYTF
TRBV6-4 CASITWGIIATTNEKLFF
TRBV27 CASSWYFTDTQYF
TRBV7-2 CASSPRTGPGTGELFF
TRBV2 CASNYNTDTQYF
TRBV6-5 CASSLRQGNQPQHF
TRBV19 CASSILLAADTQYF
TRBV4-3 CASSQDLALANYGYTF
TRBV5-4 CASSLATGAETQYF
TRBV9 CASSVGHNIIGNTIYF
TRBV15 CATSREGQYQETQYF
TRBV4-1 CASSHLGLAKDRSYNEQFF
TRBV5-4 CASSSTGEGGQGAFF
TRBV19 CASSILAGDNEQFF
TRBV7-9 CASSPGGHNQPQHF
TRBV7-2 CASSSMGLAGRSADTQYF
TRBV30 CAWAGFVYEETQYF
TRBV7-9 CASSLSAGESYEQYF
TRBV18 CASSPQSGLNTEAFF
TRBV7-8 CASRLAGLYEQFF